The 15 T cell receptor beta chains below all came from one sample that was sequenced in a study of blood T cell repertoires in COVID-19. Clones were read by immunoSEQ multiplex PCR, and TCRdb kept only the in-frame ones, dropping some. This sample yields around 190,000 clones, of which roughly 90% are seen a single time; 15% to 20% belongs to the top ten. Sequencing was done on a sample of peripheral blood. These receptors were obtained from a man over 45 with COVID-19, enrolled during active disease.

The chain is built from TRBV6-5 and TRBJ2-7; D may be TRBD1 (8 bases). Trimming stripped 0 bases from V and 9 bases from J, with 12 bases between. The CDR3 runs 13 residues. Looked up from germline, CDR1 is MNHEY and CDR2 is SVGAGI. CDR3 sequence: CASSYSQGGWQYF. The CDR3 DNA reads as TGTGCCAGCAGTTACTCACAGGGGGGGTGGCAGTACTTC.

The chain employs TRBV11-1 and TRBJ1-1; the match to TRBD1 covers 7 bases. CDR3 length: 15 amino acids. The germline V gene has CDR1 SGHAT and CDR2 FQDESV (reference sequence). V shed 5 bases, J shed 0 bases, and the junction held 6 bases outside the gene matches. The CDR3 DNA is TGTGCCAGCAGCGCTAGACAGGGAGTGAACACTGAAGCTTTCTTT. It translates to CASSARQGVNTEAFF.

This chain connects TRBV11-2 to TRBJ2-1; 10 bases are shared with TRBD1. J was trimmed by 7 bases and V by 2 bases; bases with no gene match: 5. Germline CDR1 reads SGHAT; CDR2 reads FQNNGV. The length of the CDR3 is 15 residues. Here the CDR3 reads CASSLMGTGANEQFF. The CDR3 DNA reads TGTGCCAGCAGCTTAATGGGGACAGGGGCGAATGAGCAGTTCTTC.

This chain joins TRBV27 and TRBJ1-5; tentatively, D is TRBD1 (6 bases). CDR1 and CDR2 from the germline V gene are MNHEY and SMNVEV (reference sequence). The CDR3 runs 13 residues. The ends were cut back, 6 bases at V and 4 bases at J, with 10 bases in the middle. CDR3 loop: CASSQDRNQPQHF. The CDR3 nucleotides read TGTGCCAGCAGCCAGGACAGAAATCAGCCCCAGCATTTT.

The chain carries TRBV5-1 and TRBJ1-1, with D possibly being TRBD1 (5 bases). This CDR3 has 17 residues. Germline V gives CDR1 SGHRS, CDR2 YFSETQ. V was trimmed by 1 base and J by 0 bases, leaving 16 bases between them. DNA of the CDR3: TGCGCCAGCAGCTTGTCCCCCCTGTCAGGGCTGAACACTGAAGCTTTCTTT. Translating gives CASSLSPLSGLNTEAFF.

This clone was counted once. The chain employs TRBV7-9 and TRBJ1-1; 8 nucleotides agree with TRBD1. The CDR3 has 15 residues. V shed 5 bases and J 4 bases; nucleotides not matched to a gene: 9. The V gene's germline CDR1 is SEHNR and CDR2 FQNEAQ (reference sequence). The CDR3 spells CASSTHGQGVTEAFF. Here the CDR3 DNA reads TGTGCCAGCAGCACTCACGGACAGGGTGTCACTGAAGCTTTCTTT.

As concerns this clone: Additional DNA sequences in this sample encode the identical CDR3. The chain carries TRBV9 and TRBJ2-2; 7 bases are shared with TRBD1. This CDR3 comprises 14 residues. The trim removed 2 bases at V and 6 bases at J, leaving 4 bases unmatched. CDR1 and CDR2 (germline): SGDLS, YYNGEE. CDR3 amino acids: CASSVGTDPGELFF. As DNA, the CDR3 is TGTGCCAGCAGCGTGGGGACAGATCCCGGGGAGCTGTTTTTT. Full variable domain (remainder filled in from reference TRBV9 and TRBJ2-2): DSGVTQTPKHLITATGQRVTLRCSPRSGDLSVYWYQQSLDQGLQFLIQYYNGEERAKGNILERFSAQQFPDLHSELNLSSLELGDSALYFCASSVGTDPGELFFGEGSRLTVL.

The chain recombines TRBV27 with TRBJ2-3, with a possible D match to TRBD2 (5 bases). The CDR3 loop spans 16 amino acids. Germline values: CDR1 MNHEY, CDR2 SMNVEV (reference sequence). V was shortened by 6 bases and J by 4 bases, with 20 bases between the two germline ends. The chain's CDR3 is CASSRPAAAWPDTQYF. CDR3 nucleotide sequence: TGTGCCAGCAGCAGACCAGCGGCAGCGTGGCCAGATACGCAGTATTTT.

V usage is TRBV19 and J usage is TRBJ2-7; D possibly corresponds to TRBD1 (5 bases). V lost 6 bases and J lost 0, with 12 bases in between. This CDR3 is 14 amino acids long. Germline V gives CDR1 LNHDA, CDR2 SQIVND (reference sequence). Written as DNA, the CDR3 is TGTGCCAGTAGGGCCGGACACCTCTCCTACGAGCAGTACTTC. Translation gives CASRAGHLSYEQYF.

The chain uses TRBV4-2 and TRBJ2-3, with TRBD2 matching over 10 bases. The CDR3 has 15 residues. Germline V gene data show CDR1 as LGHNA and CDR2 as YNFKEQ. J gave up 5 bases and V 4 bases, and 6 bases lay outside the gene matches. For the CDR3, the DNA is TGTGCCAGCAGCCGAACCACTAGCGGGAAAGATACGCAGTATTTT. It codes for CASSRTTSGKDTQYF.

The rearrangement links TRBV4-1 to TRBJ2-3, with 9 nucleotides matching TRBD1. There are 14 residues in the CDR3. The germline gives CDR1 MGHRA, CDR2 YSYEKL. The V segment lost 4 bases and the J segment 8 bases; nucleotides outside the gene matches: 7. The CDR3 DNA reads TGCGCCAGCAGCCTCACCGGGACAGGGAGTACGCAGTATTTT. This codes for CASSLTGTGSTQYF.

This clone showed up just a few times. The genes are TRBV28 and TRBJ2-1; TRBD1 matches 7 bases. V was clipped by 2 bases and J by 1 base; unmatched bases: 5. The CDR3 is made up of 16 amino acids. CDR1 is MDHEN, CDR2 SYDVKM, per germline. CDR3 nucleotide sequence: TGTGCCAGCAGTTTACCGGGGACAGTTTCCTACAATGAGCAGTTCTTC. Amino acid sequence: CASSLPGTVSYNEQFF.

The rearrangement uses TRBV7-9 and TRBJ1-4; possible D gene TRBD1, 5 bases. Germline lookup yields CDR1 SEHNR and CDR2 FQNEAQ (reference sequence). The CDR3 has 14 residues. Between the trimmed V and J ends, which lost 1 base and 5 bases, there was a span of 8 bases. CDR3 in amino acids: CASSLGAGNEKLFF. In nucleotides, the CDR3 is TGTGCCAGCAGCTTAGGGGCAGGGAATGAAAAACTGTTTTTT.

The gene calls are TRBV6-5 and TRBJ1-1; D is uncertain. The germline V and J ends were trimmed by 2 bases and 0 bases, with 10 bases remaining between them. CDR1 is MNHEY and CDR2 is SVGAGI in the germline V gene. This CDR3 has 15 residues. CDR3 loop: CASSYGGEMNTEAFF. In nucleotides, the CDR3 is TGTGCCAGCAGTTACGGCGGAGAAATGAACACTGAAGCTTTCTTT.

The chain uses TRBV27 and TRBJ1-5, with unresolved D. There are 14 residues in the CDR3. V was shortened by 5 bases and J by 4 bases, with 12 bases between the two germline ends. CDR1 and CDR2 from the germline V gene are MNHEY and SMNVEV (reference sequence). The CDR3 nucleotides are TGTGCCAGCAGTCCAACAAATGCTAATCAGCCCCAGCATTTT. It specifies CASSPTNANQPQHF.